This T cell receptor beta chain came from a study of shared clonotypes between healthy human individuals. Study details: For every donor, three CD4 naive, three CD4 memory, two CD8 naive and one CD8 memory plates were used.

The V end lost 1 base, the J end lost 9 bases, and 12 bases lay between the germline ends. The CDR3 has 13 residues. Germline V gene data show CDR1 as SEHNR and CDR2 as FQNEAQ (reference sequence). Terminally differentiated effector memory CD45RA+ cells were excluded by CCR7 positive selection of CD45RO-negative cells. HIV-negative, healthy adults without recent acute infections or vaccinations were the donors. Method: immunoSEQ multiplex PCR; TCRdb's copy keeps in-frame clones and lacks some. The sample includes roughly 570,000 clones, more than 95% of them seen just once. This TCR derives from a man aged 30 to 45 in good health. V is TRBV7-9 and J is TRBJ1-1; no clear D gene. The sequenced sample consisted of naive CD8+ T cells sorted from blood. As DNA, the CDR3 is TGTGCCAGCAGCTTAGACGCGCGGAGTAAAGCTTTCTTT. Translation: CASSLDARSKAFF. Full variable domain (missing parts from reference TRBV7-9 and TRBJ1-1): DTGVSQNPRHKITKRGQNVTFRCDPISEHNRLYWYRQTLGQGPEFLTYFQNEAQLEKSRLLSDRFSAERPKGSFSTLEIQRTEQGDSAMYLCASSLDARSKAFFGQGTRLTVV.